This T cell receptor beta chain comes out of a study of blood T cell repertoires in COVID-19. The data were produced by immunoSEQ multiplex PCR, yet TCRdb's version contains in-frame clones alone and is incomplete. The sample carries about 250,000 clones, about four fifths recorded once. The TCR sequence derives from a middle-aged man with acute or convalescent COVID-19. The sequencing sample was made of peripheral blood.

CDR3 in DNA: TGTGCCAGCAGCTTGCCGGGTAGTCGCGAGCAGTACTTC. It codes for CASSLPGSREQYF. The chain employs TRBV5-6 and TRBJ2-7; D unresolved. The V gene lost 1 base and the J gene lost 6 bases, with 11 bases spanning the gap. Germline assignment: CDR1 SGHDT and CDR2 YYEEEE. The CDR3 has 13 residues.